This entry lists 21 T cell receptor beta chains sequenced from one sample in a study of T cells expressing NK-cell markers. After re-calling the 5' RACE reads, TCRdb lists one entry per CDR3 protein, DNA absent. This table holds about 460,000 distinct CDR3 sequences. Sequenced input: blood T cells: a sorted CD56 or NKG2C T cell subset, CD4+ or CD8+ T cells, or bulk PBMC T cells (not recorded which). These receptors came from a woman in her 50s in good health.

The V gene is TRBV7-6, the J gene TRBJ2-3; TCRdb reports TRBD2, a call that lacks DNA to check it against. The CDR3 runs 18 residues. Germline loops: CDR1 SGHVS, CDR2 FNYEAQ. The CDR3 loop is CASSLGTSGSSSTDTQYF.

The rearrangement uses TRBV6-2 or TRBV6-3 and TRBJ2-5; TCRdb outputs TRBD2, but without DNA this stays unchecked. Germline values: CDR1 MNHEY, CDR2 SVGEGT. The CDR3 is made up of 17 amino acids. CDR3: CASSLPGLAGGGETQYF.

This chain connects TRBV11-3 to TRBJ2-3; TCRdb's assignment of TRBD1 cannot be checked, as there is no DNA. The germline CDR1 and CDR2 sequences are SGHNT and YENEEA. The CDR3 extends over 12 amino acids. CDR3: CASSGRADTQYF.

This chain links TRBV11-3 with TRBJ2-6; TCRdb's D call of TRBD1 is untestable without DNA. Germline V gives CDR1 SGHNT, CDR2 YENEEA. The CDR3 contains 17 residues. The chain's CDR3 is CASSPWDTDSGANVLTF.

This chain links TRBV5-1 with TRBJ2-7; TCRdb's D call of TRBD2 is untestable without DNA. The germline V gene encodes CDR1 SGHRS and CDR2 YFSETQ. There are 15 residues in the CDR3. The CDR3 loop reads CASFDLAGGRNEQYF.

The genes are TRBV7-3 and TRBJ2-1; TCRdb calls TRBD1, which cannot be checked without DNA. Germline CDR1 SGHTA, CDR2 FQGTGA. The CDR3 spans 16 residues. The CDR3 reads CASSSRGGQGYNEQFF. Full variable domain (remainder filled in from reference TRBV7-3 and TRBJ2-1): GAGVSQTPSNKVTEKGKYVELRCDPISGHTALYWYRQSLGQGPEFLIYFQGTGAADDSGLPNDRFFAVRPEGSVSTLKIQRTERGDSAVYLCASSSRGGQGYNEQFFGPGTRLTVL.

The V and J genes are TRBV6-5 and TRBJ1-3; TCRdb's D call of TRBD1 is untestable without DNA. The CDR3 is 17 amino acids. Germline loops: CDR1 MNHEY, CDR2 SVGAGI. The chain's CDR3 is CASSYNAPGQGKNTIYF.

The chain recombines TRBV5-1 with TRBJ2-6. The germline V gene encodes CDR1 SGHRS and CDR2 YFSETQ. CDR3 size: 15 residues. Here the CDR3 reads CASSLYTPGANVLTF.

The chain has TRBV6-2 or TRBV6-3 and TRBJ2-3; TCRdb's assignment of TRBD2 cannot be checked, as there is no DNA. The CDR3 contains 16 residues. Germline CDR1 is MNHEY and CDR2 is SVGEGT. The chain's CDR3 is CASRYQLAGAADTQYF.

The chain links TRBV5-6 to TRBJ1-1. From germline, CDR1 is SGHDT and CDR2 YYEEEE. This CDR3 has 16 residues. The CDR3 spells CASSLNTGLRSTEAFF. The entire variable domain, with the rest obtained from reference TRBV5-6 and TRBJ1-1, is as follows: DAGVTQSPTHLIKTRGQQVTLRCSPKSGHDTVSWYQQALGQGPQFIFQYYEEEERQRGNFPDRFSGHQFPNYSSELNVNALLLGDSALYLCASSLNTGLRSTEAFFGQGTRLTVV.

The chain employs TRBV10-3 and TRBJ1-1; lacking DNA, the TRBD1 call made by TCRdb goes unchecked. This CDR3 has 14 residues. Looked up from germline, CDR1 is ENHRY and CDR2 is SYGVKD. CDR3 amino acids: CAISKDRQNTEAFF.

V gene TRBV20-1 combines with J gene TRBJ2-5; with no DNA, the TCRdb D assignment of TRBD1 cannot be verified. The germline V gene encodes CDR1 DFQATT and CDR2 SNEGSKA (reference sequence). This CDR3 has 14 amino acids. The CDR3: CSAEGGAGQETQYF.

This chain's CDR3 is CAISEFDSLNTIYF. The chain links TRBV10-3 to TRBJ1-3; TCRdb picks TRBD1, but there is no DNA to check that call. The CDR3 covers 14 residues. The germline CDR1 and CDR2 sequences are ENHRY and SYGVKD.

V and J are TRBV20-1 and TRBJ2-3; the D call of TRBD2 rests on TCRdb alone, since no DNA is present to check it. Germline values: CDR1 DFQATT, CDR2 SNEGSKA (reference sequence). This CDR3 is built from 20 residues. The CDR3 is CSAPGQGQSGTSGGTDTQYF.

The rearrangement joins TRBV10-3 to TRBJ2-1; TCRdb names TRBD1, which stays unverified in the absence of DNA. Per germline, CDR1 ENHRY and CDR2 SYGVKD. The CDR3 is made up of 15 amino acids. The CDR3 is CAIRNRESSYNEQFF.

The V and J genes are TRBV12-3 or TRBV12-4 and TRBJ1-5. This CDR3 is built from 12 residues. CDR3 region: CASSLTPRSQHF.

The chain has TRBV7-9 and TRBJ2-7. The CDR3 consists of 14 residues. CDR1 is SEHNR, CDR2 FQNEAQ, per germline (reference sequence). CDR3 protein: CASSSLRSSYEQYF.

The chain links TRBV7-2 to TRBJ2-4; TCRdb designates TRBD1, a call that cannot be tested without DNA. The germline V gene has CDR1 SGHTA and CDR2 FQGNSA. The CDR3 covers 15 residues. The CDR3 region is CASSSRDREKNIQYF.

The rearrangement links TRBV20-1 to TRBJ2-6; TCRdb indicates TRBD2, and absent DNA this call remains unverified. The CDR3 runs to 14 residues. CDR1 is DFQATT and CDR2 is SNEGSKA in the germline V gene (reference sequence). This CDR3 is CSALYAGGANVLTF.

V and J are TRBV25-1 and TRBJ2-3. This CDR3 spans 11 amino acids. Germline V gene lookup returns CDR1 MGHDK and CDR2 SYGVNS. CDR3: CASGLTDTQYF.

The chain carries TRBV28 and TRBJ1-5; TCRdb's D gene call, TRBD1, goes unchecked for lack of DNA. CDR1 and CDR2 from the germline V gene are MDHEN and SYDVKM. This CDR3 is built from 17 residues. The chain's CDR3 is CASTTAGELYSNQPQHF. The full variable domain, with the rest looked up from reference TRBV28 and TRBJ1-5, is DVKVTQSSRYLVKRTGEKVFLECVQDMDHENMFWYRQDPGLGLRLIYFSYDVKMKEKGDIPEGYSVSREKKERFSLILESASTNQTSMYLCASTTAGELYSNQPQHFGDGTRLSIL.